This TCR beta chain appears in the sequencing data of a study of cytomegalovirus exposure and HLA in healthy donors. PCR employed 60 Vbeta and 13 Jbeta primers. The protocol was immunoSEQ multiplex PCR, while the TCRdb copy is restricted to in-frame clones and leaves out a portion. The table shows some 140,000 clones, with 80% occurring only once. Trimming cost V 5 bases and J 0 bases; bases outside gene matches: 9. Germline V gene data show CDR1 as MDHEN and CDR2 as SYDVKM. CDR3 length equals 16 residues. The TCR originated in a man aged 25 to 40 in good health. The chain has TRBV28 and TRBJ2-7; 8 nucleotides match TRBD1. The sequencing sample was made of PBMCs. The CDR3 spells CASSLGTGRISYEQYF. CDR3 sequence (DNA): TGTGCCAGCAGTCTCGGGACAGGCAGAATCTCCTACGAGCAGTACTTC.